This T cell receptor (beta chain) comes out of a study of cytomegalovirus exposure and HLA in healthy donors. In the study overall: Prior work identified 95 million to 120 million unique TCR beta sequences in 150 million to 200 million T cells.

The table lists this clone with a few counts. Its antigen remains unidentified. There are 16 residues in the CDR3. The PCR was carried out with 60 Vbeta primers and 13 Jbeta primers. Assay: immunoSEQ multiplex PCR; the TCRdb copy retains only in-frame clones and omits some. This sample has under 150,000 clones, with 75% to 90% found just once. Regarding the study as a whole: Under in vitro conditions, three CMV-associated chains were confirmed as specific for CMV antigens. The majority of TCR sequences were rare, yet some public TCRs appeared in many donors. Researchers catalogued roughly 150 TCR beta chains as cytomegalovirus-associated.

This clonotype originated in a man aged 25-40 years in good health and CMV-seronegative. Sequencing was done on a sample of PBMCs. J is TRBJ1-3 and V is TRBV7-5; the table's D call, TRBD1, was not checked against the DNA. TRBV7-5 is termed a pseudogene. As DNA, the CDR3 is TGTGCCAGAAGCTCGGACAGGGAGAGCTCTGGAAACACCATATATTTT. Translation gives CARSSDRESSGNTIYF.